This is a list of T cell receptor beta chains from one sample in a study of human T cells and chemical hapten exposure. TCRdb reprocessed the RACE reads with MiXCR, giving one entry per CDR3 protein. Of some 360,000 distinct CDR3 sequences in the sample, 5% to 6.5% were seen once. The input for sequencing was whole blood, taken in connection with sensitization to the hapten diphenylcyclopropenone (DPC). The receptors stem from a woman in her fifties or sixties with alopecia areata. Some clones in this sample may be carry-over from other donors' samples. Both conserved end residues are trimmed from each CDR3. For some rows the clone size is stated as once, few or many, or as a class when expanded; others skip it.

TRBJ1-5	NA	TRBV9	ASSVADSSMGNQPQH
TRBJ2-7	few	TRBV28	AAVQANEGEQY
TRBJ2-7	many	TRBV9	ASSPSKGEQY
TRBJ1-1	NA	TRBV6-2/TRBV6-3	ASSSTFRALNTEAF
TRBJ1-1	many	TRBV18	ASSRDRGKTEAF
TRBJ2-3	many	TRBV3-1	ASSPTPLPSSAQY
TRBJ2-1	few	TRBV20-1	SASWDRGQEQF
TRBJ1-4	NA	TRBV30	AWSLGEGEFEKLF
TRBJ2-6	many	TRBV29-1	SARVSGANVLT
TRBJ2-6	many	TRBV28	ASSLQGTGANVLT
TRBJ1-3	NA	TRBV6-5	ASRETGRPRTGNTIY
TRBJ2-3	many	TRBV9	ASSIAGTEGSVVY
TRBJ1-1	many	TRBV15	ATSREGAGVNTEAF
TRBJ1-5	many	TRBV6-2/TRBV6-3	ASSYGRGSGNQPQH
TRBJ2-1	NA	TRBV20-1	SARAGSLNNEQF
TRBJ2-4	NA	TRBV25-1	ASSDGQPKNIQY
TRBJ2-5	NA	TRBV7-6	ASSVGQAWQTQY
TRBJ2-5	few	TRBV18	ASSPPGQRETQY
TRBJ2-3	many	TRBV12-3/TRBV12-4	ASTTLTGLSTDTQY
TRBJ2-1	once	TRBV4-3	ASSQGLAGPNEQF
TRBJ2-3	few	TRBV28	ASTPSQGLAGADTQY
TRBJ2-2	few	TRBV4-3	ASSQETANTGELF
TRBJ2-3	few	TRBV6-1	ASSEAPHSLTDTQY
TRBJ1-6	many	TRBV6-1	ASSDTGLSPLH
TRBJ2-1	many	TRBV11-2	ASSPAGYNEQF
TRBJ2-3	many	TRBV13	ATLGNPASTDTQY
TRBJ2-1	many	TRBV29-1	SVALGQYYNEQF
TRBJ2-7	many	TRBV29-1	SADRGGSEQY
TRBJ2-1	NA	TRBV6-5	ASRTIAGGSSYNEQF
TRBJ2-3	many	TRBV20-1	SASDLTDGTNTQY
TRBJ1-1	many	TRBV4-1	ASSQEGQGITEAF
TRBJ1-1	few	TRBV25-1	ASTQTPLGEAF
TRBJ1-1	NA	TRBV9	ASSSRGGEAF
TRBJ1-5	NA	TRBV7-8	ASSYATGSSNQPQH
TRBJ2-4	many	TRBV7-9	ASKSPTRVS
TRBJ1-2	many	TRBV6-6	ASSPGTGLGYT